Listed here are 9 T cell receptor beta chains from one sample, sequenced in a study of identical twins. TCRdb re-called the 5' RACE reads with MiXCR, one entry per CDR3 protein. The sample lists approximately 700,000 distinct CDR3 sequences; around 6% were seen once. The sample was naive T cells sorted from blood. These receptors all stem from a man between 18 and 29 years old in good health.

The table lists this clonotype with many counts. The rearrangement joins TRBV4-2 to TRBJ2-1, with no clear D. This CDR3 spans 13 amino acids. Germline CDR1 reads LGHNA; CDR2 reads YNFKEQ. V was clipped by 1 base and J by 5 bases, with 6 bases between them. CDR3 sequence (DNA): TGTGCCAGCAGCCAAGTACTTGACAATGAGCAGTTCTTC. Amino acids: CASSQVLDNEQFF.

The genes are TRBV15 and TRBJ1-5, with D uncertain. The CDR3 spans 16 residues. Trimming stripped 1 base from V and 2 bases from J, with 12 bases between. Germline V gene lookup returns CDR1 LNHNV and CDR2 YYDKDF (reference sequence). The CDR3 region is CATSRVSPEGNQPQHF. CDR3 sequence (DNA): TGTGCCACCAGCAGAGTCAGTCCTGAGGGCAATCAGCCCCAGCATTTT.

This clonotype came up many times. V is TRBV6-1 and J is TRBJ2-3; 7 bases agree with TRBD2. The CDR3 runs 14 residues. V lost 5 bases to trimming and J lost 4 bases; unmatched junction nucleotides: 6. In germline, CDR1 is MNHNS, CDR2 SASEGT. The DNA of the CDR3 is TGTGCCAGCAGTCCCAGCGGGGCGGCAGATACGCAGTATTTT. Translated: CASSPSGAADTQYF.

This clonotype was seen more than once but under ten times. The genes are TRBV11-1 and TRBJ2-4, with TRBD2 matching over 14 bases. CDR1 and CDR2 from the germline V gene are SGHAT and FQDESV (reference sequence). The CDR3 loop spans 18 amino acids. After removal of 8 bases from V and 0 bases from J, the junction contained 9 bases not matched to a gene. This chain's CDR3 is CASDRLAGGPLAKNIQYF. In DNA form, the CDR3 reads TGTGCCAGCGACAGACTAGCGGGAGGGCCCCTAGCCAAAAACATTCAGTACTTC.

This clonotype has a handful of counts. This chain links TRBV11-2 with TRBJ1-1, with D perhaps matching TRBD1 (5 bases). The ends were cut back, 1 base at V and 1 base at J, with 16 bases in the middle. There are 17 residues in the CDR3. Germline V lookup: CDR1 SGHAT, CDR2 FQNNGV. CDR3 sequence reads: CASSLVWVQDKNTEAFF. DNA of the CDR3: TGTGCCAGCAGCTTAGTGTGGGTCCAGGACAAGAACACTGAAGCTTTCTTT.

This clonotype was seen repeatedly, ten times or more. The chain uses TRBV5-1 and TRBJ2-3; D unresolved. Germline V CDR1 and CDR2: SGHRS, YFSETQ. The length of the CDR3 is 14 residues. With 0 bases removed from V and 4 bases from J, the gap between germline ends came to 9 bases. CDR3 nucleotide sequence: TGCGCCAGCAGCTTGGCGCAGGTTTCAGATACGCAGTATTTT. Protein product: CASSLAQVSDTQYF.

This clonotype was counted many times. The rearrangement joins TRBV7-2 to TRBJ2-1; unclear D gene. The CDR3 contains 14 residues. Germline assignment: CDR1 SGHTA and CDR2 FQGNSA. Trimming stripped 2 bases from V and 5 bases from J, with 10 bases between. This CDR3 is CASSLTWTHNEQFF. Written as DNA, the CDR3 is TGTGCCAGCAGCTTAACATGGACCCACAATGAGCAGTTCTTC.

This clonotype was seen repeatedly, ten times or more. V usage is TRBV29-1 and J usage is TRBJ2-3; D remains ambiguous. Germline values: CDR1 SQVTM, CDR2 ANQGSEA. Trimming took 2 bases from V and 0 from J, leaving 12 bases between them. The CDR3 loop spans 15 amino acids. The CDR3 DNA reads TGCAGCGTTGAACCCAGAGTTTCTAGCACAGATACGCAGTATTTT. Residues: CSVEPRVSSTDTQYF.

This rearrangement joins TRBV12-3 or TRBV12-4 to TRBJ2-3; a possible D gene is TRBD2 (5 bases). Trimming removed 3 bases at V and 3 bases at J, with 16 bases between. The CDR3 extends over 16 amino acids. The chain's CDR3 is CASSLSGPEGTDTQYF. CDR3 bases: TGTGCCAGCAGTTTGAGTGGGCCTGAGGGTACAGATACGCAGTATTTT.